The 12 T cell receptor beta chains below were found in one sample sequenced in a study of cytomegalovirus exposure and HLA in healthy donors. Some clones are missing from TCRdb's copy, which holds only in-frame ones; the method was immunoSEQ multiplex PCR. The table records about 140,000 clones, roughly 81% of them present only once. Sequences were obtained from PBMCs. The receptors derive from a woman in her twenties or thirties in good health and CMV-seronegative.

This clone showed up just once. The rearrangement links TRBV5-6 to TRBJ2-7, with 9 bases matching TRBD1. The length of the CDR3 is 15 residues. Unmatched junction bases numbered 10, after V lost 4 bases and J lost 5 bases. CDR1 SGHDT and CDR2 YYEEEE come from the germline V gene. The CDR3 coding sequence is TGTGCCAGCAGCGTTTGGAGGACAGGGGTTCACGAGCAGTACTTC. Encoded protein: CASSVWRTGVHEQYF.

This clone has only one observation. The chain links TRBV15 to TRBJ1-4, with TRBD1 as a possible D gene (6 bases). The CDR3 has 14 residues. Germline CDR1 is LNHNV and CDR2 is YYDKDF (reference sequence). The V end was cut by 1 base, the J end by 8 bases, with 11 bases between. CDR3 sequence: CATSRGGQWEKLFF. In DNA, the CDR3 is TGTGCCACCAGCAGAGGGGGGCAGTGGGAAAAACTGTTTTTT.

The table lists this clone with a count of one. The chain is built from TRBV5-1 and TRBJ1-4, with D maybe TRBD1 (5 bases). CDR1 and CDR2 from the germline V gene are SGHRS and YFSETQ. Trimming removed 1 base from V and 3 bases from J, with 10 bases in between. CDR3 length equals 15 residues. The CDR3 is CASSLQGLANEKLFF. The CDR3 nucleotides read TGCGCCAGCAGCTTGCAGGGTCTCGCTAATGAAAAACTGTTTTTT.

The V call is TRBV6-6, the J call TRBJ1-5, with TRBD1 as a possible D gene (5 bases). The V and J ends lost 7 bases and 7 bases respectively, with 14 bases between them. The CDR3 loop spans 13 amino acids. Per germline, CDR1 MNHNY and CDR2 SVGAGI (reference sequence). The DNA of the CDR3 is TGTGCCAGCAATGACCGGGGGATCCAGCCCCAGCATTTT. Residues: CASNDRGIQPQHF.

CDR3 coding DNA: TGTGCCAGCAGTTTAACAGGGGATAGCAATCAGCCCCAGCATTTT. As protein: CASSLTGDSNQPQHF. The chain links TRBV27 to TRBJ1-5, with 7 bases identical to TRBD1. The CDR3 loop spans 15 amino acids. Germline lookup yields CDR1 MNHEY and CDR2 SMNVEV (reference sequence). After removal of 2 bases from V and 0 bases from J, the junction contained 1 base not matched to a gene.

This clone showed up just once. The rearrangement joins TRBV4-2 to TRBJ1-4; no clear D gene. The CDR3 consists of 15 residues. CDR1 is LGHNA and CDR2 is YNFKEQ in the germline V gene. V was clipped by 0 bases and J by 3 bases, with 8 bases between them. CDR3 sequence reads: CASSQDLFSNEKLFF. The CDR3 nucleotides read TGTGCCAGCAGCCAAGATCTGTTTTCTAATGAAAAACTGTTTTTT.

The gene calls are TRBV14 and TRBJ2-3; no definite D call. This CDR3 spans 19 amino acids. Trimming removed 3 bases at V and 0 bases at J, with 22 bases between. The V gene's germline CDR1 is SGHDN and CDR2 FVKESK. The CDR3 loop is CASSHNAFKRRPSTDTQYF. The DNA of the CDR3 is TGTGCCAGCAGCCATAACGCCTTTAAGCGCCGGCCTAGCACAGATACGCAGTATTTT.

This clone was seen ten or more times. This sequence joins TRBV29-1 and TRBJ1-4, with 7 bases matching TRBD1. The germline V gene has CDR1 SQVTM and CDR2 ANQGSEA. The CDR3 consists of 12 residues. V shed 7 bases, J shed 4 bases, and the junction held 3 bases outside the gene matches. The CDR3 here is CSATGFNEKLFF. Here the CDR3 DNA reads TGCAGCGCGACAGGGTTTAATGAAAAACTGTTTTTT.

The CDR3 nucleotides read TGTGCCAGCTCTCCAGACAGGGATCCTAACTATGGCTACACCTTC. Translated, it gives CASSPDRDPNYGYTF. V is TRBV18 and J is TRBJ1-2, with 7 bases lining up with TRBD1. Germline CDR1 reads KGHSH; CDR2 reads LQKENI. The J segment lost 0 bases and the V segment lost 6 bases, leaving 7 bases of the junction unmatched. The CDR3 is made up of 15 amino acids.

The chain is built from TRBV4-1 and TRBJ2-7, with 13 bases that match TRBD2. The CDR3 consists of 16 residues. The germline V gene has CDR1 MGHRA and CDR2 YSYEKL. J gave up 0 bases and V 3 bases, and 2 bases lay outside the gene matches. DNA of the CDR3: TGCGCCAGCAGCCACTGGACTAGCGGGGGCTCCTACGAGCAGTACTTC. Its translation: CASSHWTSGGSYEQYF.

The chain couples TRBV5-1 to TRBJ2-7; perhaps TRBD2 as D (5 bases). The V end lost 5 bases, the J end lost 3 bases, and 15 bases lay between the germline ends. Germline CDR1 is SGHRS and CDR2 is YFSETQ. CDR3 length: 14 amino acids. The CDR3 is CASRPTHEGYEQYF. Here the CDR3 DNA reads TGCGCCAGCAGACCGACACACGAGGGCTACGAGCAGTACTTC.

The chain combines TRBV19 with TRBJ2-7; 8 positions agree with TRBD1. The CDR3 runs 15 residues. With 3 bases clipped from V and 2 bases from J, the junction kept 6 bases outside the gene matches. Germline lookup yields CDR1 LNHDA and CDR2 SQIVND (reference sequence). The DNA for the CDR3 is TGTGCCAGTAGTATTGGGACAGGCAGAACCTACGAGCAGTACTTC. Translation: CASSIGTGRTYEQYF.